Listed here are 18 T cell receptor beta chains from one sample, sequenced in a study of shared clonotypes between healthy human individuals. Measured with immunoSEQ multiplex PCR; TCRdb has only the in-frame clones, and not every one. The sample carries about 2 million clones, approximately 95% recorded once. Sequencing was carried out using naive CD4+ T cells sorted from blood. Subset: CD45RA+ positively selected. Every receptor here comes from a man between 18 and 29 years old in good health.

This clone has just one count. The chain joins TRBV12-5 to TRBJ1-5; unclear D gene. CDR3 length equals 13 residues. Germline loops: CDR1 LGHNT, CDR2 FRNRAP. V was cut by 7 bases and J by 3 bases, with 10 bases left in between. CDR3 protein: CASAREFNQPQHF. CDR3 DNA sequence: TGTGCTAGTGCCCGAGAATTCAATCAGCCCCAGCATTTT.

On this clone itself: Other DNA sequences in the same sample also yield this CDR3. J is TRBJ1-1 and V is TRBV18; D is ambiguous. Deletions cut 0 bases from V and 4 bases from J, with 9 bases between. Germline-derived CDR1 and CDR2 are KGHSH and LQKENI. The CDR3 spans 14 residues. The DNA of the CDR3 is TGTGCCAGCTCACCACCCCCCGGGATCACTGAAGCTTTCTTT. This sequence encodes CASSPPPGITEAFF.

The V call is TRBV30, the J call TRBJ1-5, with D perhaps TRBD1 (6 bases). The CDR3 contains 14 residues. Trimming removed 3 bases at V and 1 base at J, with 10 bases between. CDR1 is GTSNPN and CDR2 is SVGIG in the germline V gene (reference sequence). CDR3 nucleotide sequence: TGTGCCTGGAGAGAGGGACAAAGCAATCAGCCCCAGCATTTT. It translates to CAWREGQSNQPQHF.

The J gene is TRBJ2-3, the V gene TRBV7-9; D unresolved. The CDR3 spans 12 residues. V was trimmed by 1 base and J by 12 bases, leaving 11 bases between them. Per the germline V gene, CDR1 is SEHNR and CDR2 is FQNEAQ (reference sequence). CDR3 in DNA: TGTGCCAGCAGCTTAGAGTCCCCCTCTCAGTATTTT. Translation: CASSLESPSQYF.

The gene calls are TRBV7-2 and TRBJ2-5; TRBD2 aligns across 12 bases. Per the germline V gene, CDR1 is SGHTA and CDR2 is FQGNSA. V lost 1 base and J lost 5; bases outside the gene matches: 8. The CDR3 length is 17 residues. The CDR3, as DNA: TGTGCCAGCAGCTTAGTGGGGACTAGCGGGTCCAAGGAGACCCAGTACTTC. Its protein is CASSLVGTSGSKETQYF.

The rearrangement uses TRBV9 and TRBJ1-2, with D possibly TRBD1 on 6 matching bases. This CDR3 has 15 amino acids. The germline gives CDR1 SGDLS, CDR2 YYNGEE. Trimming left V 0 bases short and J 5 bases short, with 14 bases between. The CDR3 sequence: CASSVASGGGYGYTF. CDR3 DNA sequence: TGTGCCAGCAGCGTAGCGAGCGGGGGCGGGTATGGCTACACCTTC.

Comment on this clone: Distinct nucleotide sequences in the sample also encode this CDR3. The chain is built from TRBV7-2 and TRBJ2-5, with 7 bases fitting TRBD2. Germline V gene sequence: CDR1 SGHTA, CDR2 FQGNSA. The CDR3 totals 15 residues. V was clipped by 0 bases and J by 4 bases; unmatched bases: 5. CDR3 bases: TGTGCCAGCAGCTTAGCGGGAGGGCCCTCAGAGACCCAGTACTTC. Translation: CASSLAGGPSETQYF.

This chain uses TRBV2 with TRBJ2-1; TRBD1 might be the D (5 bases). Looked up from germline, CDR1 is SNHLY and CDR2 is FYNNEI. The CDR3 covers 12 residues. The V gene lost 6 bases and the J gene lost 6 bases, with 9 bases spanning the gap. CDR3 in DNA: TGTGCCAGCAGGAGCGACAGCAATGAGCAGTTCTTC. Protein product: CASRSDSNEQFF.

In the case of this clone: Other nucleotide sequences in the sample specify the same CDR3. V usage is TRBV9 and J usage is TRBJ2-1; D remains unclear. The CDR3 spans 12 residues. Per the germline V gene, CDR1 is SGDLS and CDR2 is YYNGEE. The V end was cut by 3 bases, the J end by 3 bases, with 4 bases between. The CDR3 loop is CASSAFYNEQFF. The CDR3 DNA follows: TGTGCCAGCAGCGCCTTCTACAATGAGCAGTTCTTC.

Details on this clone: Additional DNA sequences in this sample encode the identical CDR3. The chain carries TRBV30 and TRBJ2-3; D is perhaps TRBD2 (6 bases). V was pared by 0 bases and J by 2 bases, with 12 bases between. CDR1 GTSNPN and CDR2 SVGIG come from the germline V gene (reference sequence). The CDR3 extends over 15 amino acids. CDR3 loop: CAWSVRGGITDTQYF. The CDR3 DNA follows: TGTGCCTGGAGTGTACGGGGCGGGATCACAGATACGCAGTATTTT.

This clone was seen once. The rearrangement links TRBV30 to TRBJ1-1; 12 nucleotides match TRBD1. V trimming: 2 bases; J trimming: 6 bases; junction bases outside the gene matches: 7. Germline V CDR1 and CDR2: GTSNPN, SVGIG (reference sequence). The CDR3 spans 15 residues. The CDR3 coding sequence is TGTGCCTGGAGTCCCCCGGGACAGGGGGCCTCTGAAGCTTTCTTT. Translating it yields CAWSPPGQGASEAFF.

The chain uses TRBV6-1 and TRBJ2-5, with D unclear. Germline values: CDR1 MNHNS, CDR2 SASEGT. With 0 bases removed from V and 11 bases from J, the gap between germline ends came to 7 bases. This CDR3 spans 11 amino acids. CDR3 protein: CASSEASLQYF. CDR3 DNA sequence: TGTGCCAGCAGTGAAGCATCGCTTCAGTACTTC.

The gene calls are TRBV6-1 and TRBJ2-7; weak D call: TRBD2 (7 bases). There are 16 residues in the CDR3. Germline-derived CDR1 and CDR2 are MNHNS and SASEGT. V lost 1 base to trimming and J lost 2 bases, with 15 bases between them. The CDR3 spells CASSEGLGGVTYEQYF. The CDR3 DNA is TGTGCCAGCAGTGAAGGTTTAGGGGGGGTTACCTACGAGCAGTACTTC.

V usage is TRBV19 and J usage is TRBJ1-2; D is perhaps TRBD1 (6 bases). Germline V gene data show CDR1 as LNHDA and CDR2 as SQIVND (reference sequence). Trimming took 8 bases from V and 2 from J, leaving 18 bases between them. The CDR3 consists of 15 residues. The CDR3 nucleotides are TGTGCCAGTTCCCCCTCGGGACACTTAAACTATGGCTACACCTTC. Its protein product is CASSPSGHLNYGYTF.

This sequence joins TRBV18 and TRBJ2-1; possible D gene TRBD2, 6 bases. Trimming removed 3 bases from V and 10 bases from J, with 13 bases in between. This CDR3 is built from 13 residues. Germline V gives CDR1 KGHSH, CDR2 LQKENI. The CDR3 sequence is CASSPTSAQEQFF. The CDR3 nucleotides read TGTGCCAGCTCACCGACTAGTGCACAGGAGCAGTTCTTC.

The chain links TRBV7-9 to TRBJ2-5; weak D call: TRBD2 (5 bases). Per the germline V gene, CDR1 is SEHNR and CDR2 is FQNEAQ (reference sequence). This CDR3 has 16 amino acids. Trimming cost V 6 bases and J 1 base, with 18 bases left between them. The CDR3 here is CASSQRGGLSQETQYF. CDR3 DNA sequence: TGTGCCAGCAGTCAACGGGGTGGATTGAGCCAAGAGACCCAGTACTTC.

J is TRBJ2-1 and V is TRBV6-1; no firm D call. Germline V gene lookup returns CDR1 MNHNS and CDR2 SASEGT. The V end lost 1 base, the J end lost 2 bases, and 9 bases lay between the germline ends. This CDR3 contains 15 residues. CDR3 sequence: CASSEGRSTYNEQFF. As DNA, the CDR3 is TGTGCCAGCAGTGAAGGCAGGTCAACCTACAATGAGCAGTTCTTC.

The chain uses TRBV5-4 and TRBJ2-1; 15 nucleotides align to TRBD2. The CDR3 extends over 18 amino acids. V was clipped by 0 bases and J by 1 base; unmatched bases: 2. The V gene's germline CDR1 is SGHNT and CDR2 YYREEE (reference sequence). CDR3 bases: TGTGCCAGCAGCTTGGCTGGGACTAGCGGGAGGTCCTACAATGAGCAGTTCTTC. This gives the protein CASSLAGTSGRSYNEQFF.